This T cell receptor (beta chain) came from a study of cytomegalovirus exposure and HLA in healthy donors. Notes on the study in general: Within a later analysis, the majority of CMV-associated TCR beta chains appeared HLA-restricted.

It was with 60 Vbeta and 13 Jbeta primers that the PCR ran. Clones were read by immunoSEQ multiplex PCR, and TCRdb kept only the in-frame ones, dropping some. The sample has about 95,000 clones; more than 75% are singletons. The table lists this clone with a few counts. Its antigen is not identified. The germline CDR1 and CDR2 sequences are SGHAT and FQNNGV. Trimming left V 6 bases short and J 10 bases short, with 10 bases between. The CDR3 has 11 residues. The clonotype originates from a man between 25 and 39 years old in good health and CMV-seropositive. The rearrangement links TRBV11-2 to TRBJ2-1; the D is unclear. The sequenced sample consisted of PBMCs. Written as DNA, the CDR3 is TGTGCCAGCAGTTCTACTCTAGAGCAGTTCTTC. Translating gives CASSSTLEQFF.